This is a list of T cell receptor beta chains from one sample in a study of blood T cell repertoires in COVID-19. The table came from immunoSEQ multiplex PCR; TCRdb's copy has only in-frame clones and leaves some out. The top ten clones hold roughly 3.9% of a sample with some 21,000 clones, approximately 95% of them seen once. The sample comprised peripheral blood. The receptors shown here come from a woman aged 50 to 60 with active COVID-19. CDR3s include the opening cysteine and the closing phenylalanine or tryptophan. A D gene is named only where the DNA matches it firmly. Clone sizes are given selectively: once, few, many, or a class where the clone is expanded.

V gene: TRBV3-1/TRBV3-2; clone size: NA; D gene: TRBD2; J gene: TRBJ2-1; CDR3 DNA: TGTGCCAGCAGCCTATCGAGCGGGGCGGGTAATGAGCAGTTCTTC; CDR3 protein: CASSLSSGAGNEQFF
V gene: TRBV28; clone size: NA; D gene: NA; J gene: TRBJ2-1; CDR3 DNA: TGTGCCAGCAGTTTAAGCCGGGAAGGAGAGCAGTTCTTC; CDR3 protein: CASSLSREGEQFF
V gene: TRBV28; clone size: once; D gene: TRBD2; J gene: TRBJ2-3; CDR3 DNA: TGTGCCAGCAGTCCGACTAGCGCAGATACGCAGTATTTT; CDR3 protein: CASSPTSADTQYF
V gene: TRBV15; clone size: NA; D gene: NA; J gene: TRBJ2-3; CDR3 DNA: TGTGCCACCAGGGGCAGGGTATATACAGATACGCAGTATTTT; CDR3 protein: CATRGRVYTDTQYF
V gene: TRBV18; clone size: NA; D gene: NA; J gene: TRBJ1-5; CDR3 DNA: TGTGCCAGCTCACCCCTCGGACAGCATAATCAGCCCCAGCATTTT; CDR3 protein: CASSPLGQHNQPQHF
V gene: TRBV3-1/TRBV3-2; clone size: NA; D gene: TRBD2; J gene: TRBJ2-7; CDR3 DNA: TGTGCCAGCAGCCTAGCGGGAGGGACCTACGAGCAGTACTTC; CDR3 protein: CASSLAGGTYEQYF
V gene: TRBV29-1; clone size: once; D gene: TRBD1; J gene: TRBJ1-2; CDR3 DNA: TGCAGCACCACAGGGGATGGCTACACCTTC; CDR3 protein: CSTTGDGYTF
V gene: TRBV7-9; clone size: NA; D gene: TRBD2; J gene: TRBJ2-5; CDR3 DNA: TGTGCCAGCAGCTTAAGGACTAGCAGCGAGACCCAGTACTTC; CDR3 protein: CASSLRTSSETQYF
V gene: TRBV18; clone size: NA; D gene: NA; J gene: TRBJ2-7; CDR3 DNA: TGTGCCAGCTCACTGGGCAACTACGAGCAGTACTTC; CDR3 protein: CASSLGNYEQYF
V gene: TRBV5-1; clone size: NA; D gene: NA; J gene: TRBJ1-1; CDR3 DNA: TGCGCCAGCAGATGGGCCAGCTCTAACACTGAAGCTTTCTTT; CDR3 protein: CASRWASSNTEAFF
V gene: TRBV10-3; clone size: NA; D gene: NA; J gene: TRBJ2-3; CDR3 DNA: TGTGCCATCAACGGAGGCTCAGATACGCAGTATTTT; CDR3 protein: CAINGGSDTQYF
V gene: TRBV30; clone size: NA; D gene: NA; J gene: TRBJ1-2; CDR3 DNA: TGTGCCTGGACCACCCCAGGGAACGGATATGGCTACACCTTC; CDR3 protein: CAWTTPGNGYGYTF
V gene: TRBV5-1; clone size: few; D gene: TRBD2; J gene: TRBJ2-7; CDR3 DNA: TGCGCCAGCAGCGCGGGACTAGCGATAACCTACGAGCAGTACTTC; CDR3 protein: CASSAGLAITYEQYF
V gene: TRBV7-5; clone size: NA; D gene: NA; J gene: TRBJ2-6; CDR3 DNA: TGTGCCAGACGTACAGGGGACCGGGCCAACGTCCTGACTTTC; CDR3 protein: CARRTGDRANVLTF
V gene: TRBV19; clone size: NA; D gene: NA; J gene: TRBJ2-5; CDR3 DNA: TGTGCCAGTGCTAACAATGGGGCACAAGAGACCCAGTACTTC; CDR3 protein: CASANNGAQETQYF
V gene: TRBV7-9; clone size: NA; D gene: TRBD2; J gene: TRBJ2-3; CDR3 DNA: TGTGCCAGCAGCTTAAGGGGTAGCGGGAGTAATACGCAGTATTTT; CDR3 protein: CASSLRGSGSNTQYF
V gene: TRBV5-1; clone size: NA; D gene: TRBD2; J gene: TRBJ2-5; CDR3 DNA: TGCGCCAGCAGCTTTGTGTCTAGCGGGCAAGAGACCCAGTACTTC; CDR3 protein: CASSFVSSGQETQYF
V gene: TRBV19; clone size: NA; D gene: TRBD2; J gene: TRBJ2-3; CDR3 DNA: TGTGCCAGTAGTATTACTGGGGGCGGGAGGAAGTCAGATACGCAGTATTTT; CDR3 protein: CASSITGGGRKSDTQYF
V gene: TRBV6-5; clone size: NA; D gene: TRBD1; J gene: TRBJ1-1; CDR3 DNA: TGTGCCAGCAGTCGACAGGGGCCGAACACTGAAGCTTTCTTT; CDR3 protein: CASSRQGPNTEAFF
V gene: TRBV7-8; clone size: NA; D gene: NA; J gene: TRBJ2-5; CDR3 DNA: TGTGCCAGCAGCCCAAGTCCGGTCAAAGAGACCCAGTACTTC; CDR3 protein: CASSPSPVKETQYF
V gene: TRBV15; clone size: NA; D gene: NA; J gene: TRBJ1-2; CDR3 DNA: TGTGCCACCAGCAGAGATGGGGCAGCGAGTGGCTACACCTTC; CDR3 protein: CATSRDGAASGYTF
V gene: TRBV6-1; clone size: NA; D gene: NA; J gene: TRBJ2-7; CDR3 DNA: TGTGCCAGCAGTGAAAGTTGGGCGGGCTCCTACGAGCAGTACTTC; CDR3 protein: CASSESWAGSYEQYF
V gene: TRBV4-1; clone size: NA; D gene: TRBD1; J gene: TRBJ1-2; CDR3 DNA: TGCGCCAGCAGCCAACCGGGACAGCCTAACTATGGCTACACCTTC; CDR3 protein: CASSQPGQPNYGYTF
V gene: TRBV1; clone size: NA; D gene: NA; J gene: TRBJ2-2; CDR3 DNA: TGCACCAGCAGCCGAAATAGCGGGATGTTACACACCGGGGAGCTGTTTTTT; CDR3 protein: CTSSRNSGMLHTGELFF
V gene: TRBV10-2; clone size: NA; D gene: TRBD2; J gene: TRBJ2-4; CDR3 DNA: TGCGCCAGCAGCACTAGCGGGAGGGCCCCAAACATTCAGTACTTC; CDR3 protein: CASSTSGRAPNIQYF
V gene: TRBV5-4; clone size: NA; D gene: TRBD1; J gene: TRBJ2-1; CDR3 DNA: TGTGCCAGCAGGGGCTGGGGACAGAGATACAATGAGCAGTTCTTC; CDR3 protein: CASRGWGQRYNEQFF
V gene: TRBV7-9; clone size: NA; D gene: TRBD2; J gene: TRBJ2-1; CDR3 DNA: TGTGCCAGCAGCCATCTCGGGACTAGCCCCAATGAGCAGTTCTTC; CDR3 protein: CASSHLGTSPNEQFF
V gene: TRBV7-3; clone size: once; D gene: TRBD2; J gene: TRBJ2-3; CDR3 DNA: TGTGCCAGCAGCTCGACTAGCGGGATGCAGTATTTT; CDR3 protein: CASSSTSGMQYF
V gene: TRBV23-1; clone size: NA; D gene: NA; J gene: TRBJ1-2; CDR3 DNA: TGCGCCAGCAGTCGACCGAAACAGGGTCGGTATGGCTACACCTTC; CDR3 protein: CASSRPKQGRYGYTF
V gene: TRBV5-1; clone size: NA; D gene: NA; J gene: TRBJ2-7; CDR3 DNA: TGCGCCAGCAGCTTGGGAGCGGGTGGGAGCTCCTACGAGCAGTACTTC; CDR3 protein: CASSLGAGGSSYEQYF
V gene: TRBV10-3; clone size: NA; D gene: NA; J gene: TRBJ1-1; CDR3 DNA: TGTGCCATCAACAAGAACAGGGTCACTGAAGCTTTCTTT; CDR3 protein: CAINKNRVTEAFF
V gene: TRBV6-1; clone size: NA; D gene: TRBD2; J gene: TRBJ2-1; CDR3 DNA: TGTGCCAGCAGTGATCATTTCGGGACTAGCGGGAGGAGGAGCAATGAGCAGTTCTTC; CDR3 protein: CASSDHFGTSGRRSNEQFF
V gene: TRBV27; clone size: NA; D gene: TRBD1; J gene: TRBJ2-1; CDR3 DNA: TGTGCCAGCAGTCTCCTCCCGGGACAGGGTGTGCATGAGCAGTTCTTC; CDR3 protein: CASSLLPGQGVHEQFF
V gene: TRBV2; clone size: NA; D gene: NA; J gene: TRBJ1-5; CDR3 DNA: TGTGCCAGCAGGGCAGGGGAGTCTCAGCCCCAGCATTTT; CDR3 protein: CASRAGESQPQHF
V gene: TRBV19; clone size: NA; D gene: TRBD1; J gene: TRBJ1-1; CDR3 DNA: TGTGCCAGTAGTTCATACAGGGGGCAGGACACTGAAGCTTTCTTT; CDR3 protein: CASSSYRGQDTEAFF
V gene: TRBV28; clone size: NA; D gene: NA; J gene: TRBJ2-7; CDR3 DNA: TGTGCCAGCAGTTCCCCCACTAACGCGGGCTCCACCTACGAGCAGTACTTC; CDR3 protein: CASSSPTNAGSTYEQYF
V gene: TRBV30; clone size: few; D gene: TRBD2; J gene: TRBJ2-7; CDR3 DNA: TGTGCCTGGAGTAGAGGACTAGAGGGGGAGCAGTACTTC; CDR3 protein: CAWSRGLEGEQYF
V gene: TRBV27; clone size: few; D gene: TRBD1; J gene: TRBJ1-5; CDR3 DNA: TGTGCCAGCAGTTTAGTAGGACAGGTCGGGAACCAGCCCCAGCATTTT; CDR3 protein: CASSLVGQVGNQPQHF
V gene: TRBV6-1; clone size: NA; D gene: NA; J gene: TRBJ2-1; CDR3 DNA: TGTGCCAGCAGTGAAAGGGCGGGGTACAATGAGCAGTTCTTC; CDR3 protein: CASSERAGYNEQFF
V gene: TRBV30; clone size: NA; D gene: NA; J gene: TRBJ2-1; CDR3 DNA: TGTGCCTGGAGACCAGACTGGAGAGAATTCAATGAGCAGTTCTTC; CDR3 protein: CAWRPDWREFNEQFF
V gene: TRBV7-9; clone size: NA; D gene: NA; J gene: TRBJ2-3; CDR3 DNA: TGTGCCAGCAGCCCCGCGGAGGGGAGCACAGATACGCAGTATTTT; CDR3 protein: CASSPAEGSTDTQYF
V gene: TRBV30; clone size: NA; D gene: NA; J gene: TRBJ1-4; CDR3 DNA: TGTGCCTGGGCCACAGGAAGCGCAACTAATGAAAAACTGTTTTTT; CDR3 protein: CAWATGSATNEKLFF
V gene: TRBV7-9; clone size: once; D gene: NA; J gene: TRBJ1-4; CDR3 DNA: TGTGCCAGCAGCTTAGTATTTCCCCCCCAACTGTTTTTT; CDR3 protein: CASSLVFPPQLFF
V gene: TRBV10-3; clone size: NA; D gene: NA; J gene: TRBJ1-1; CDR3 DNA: TGTGCCATCAGTGGGGCGGGGGGGAAGCAGACTGAAGCTTTCTTT; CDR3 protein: CAISGAGGKQTEAFF
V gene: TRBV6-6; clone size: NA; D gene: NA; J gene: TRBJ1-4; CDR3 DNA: TGTGCCAGCAGTCCCGGGAATGAAAAACTGTTTTTT; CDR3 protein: CASSPGNEKLFF
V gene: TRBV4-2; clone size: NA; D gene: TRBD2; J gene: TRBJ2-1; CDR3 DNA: TGTGCCAGCAGCCGGCGGGCTAGCGGGAGTAATGAGCAGTTCTTC; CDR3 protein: CASSRRASGSNEQFF
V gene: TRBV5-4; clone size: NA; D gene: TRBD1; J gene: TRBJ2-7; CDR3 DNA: TGTGCCAGCAGCTTGAGACAGGGGACCTACGAGCAGTACTTC; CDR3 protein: CASSLRQGTYEQYF
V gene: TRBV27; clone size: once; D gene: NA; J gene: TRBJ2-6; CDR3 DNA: TGTGCCAGCAGTTTAACAGTGGCAGACTACTCTGGGGCCAACGTCCTGACTTTC; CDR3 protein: CASSLTVADYSGANVLTF